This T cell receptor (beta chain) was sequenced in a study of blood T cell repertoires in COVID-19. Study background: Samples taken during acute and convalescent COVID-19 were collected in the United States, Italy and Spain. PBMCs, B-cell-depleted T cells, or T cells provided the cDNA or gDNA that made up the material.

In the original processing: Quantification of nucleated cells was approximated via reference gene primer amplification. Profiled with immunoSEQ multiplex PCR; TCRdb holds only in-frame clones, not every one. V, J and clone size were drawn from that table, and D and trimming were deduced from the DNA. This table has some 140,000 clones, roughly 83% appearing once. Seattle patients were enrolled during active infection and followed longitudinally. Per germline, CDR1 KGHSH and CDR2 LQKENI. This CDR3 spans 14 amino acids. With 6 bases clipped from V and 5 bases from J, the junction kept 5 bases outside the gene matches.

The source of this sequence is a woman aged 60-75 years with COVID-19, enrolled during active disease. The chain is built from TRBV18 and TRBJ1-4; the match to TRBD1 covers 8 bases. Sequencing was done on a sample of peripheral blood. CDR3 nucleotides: TGTGCCAGCTCTGGACAGGGAGGCAATGAAAAACTGTTTTTT. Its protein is CASSGQGGNEKLFF.